This T cell receptor (beta chain) derives from a study of cytomegalovirus exposure and HLA in healthy donors. This clone was seen more than once but under ten times. A multiplex PCR was run with 60 Vbeta primers and 13 Jbeta primers. Per the authors' pipeline: Some 80 million unique TCR beta chains, some 11 million shared, were counted in a later analysis. Sequenced by immunoSEQ multiplex PCR; TCRdb stores in-frame clones only, minus some. The D gene and trimming were derived from the DNA, and the V and J assignments and clone size from that table. The sample lists 90,000 to 130,000 clones, 55% to 70% seen once, with 2.2% in the top ten. This CDR3 is 16 amino acids long.

This chain connects TRBV21-1 to TRBJ1-1; whether TRBD1, the table's D call, matches the DNA was not checked. TRBV21-1 is reported as a pseudogene. The receptor was isolated from a woman in her 30s in good health and CMV-seronegative. Sequenced material: PBMCs. The CDR3 spells CASSPLAGGKNTEAFF. For the CDR3, the DNA is TGTGCCAGCAGCCCATTGGCAGGGGGCAAGAACACTGAAGCTTTCTTT.